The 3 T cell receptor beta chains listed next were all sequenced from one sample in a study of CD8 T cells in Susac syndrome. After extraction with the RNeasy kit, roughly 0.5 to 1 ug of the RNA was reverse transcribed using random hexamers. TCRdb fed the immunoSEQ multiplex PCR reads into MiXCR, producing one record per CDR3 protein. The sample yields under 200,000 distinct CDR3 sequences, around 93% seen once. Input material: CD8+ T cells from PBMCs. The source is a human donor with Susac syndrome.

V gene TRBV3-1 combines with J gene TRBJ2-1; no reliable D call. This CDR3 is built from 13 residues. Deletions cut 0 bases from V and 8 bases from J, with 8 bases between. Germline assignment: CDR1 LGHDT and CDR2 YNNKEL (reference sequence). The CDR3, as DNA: TGTGCCAGCAGCCAAGACTTAGTTTATGAGCAGTTCTTC. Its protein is CASSQDLVYEQFF.

The CDR3 is CASSFGGLSEKLFF. The CDR3, as DNA: TGTGCCAGCAGTTTTGGGGGGCTGAGTGAAAAACTGTTTTTT. The chain carries TRBV12-3 or TRBV12-4 and TRBJ1-4; a possible D gene is TRBD1 (6 bases). The ends were cut back, 3 bases at V and 7 bases at J, with 12 bases in the middle. This CDR3 contains 14 residues.

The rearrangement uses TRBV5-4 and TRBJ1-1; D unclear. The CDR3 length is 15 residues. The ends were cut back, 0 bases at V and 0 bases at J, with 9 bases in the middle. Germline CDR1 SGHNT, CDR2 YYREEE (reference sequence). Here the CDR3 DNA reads TGTGCCAGCAGCTTGGTCGGAGGAATGAACACTGAAGCTTTCTTT. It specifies CASSLVGGMNTEAFF.